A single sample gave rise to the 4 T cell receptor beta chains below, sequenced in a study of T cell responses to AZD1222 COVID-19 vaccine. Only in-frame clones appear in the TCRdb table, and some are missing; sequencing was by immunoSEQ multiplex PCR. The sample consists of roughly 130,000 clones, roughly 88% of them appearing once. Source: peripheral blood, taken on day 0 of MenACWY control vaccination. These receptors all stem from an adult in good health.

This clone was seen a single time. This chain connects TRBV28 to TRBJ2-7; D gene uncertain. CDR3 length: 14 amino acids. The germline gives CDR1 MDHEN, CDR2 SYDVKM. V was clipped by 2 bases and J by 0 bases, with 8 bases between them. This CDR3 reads CASSLDGFSYEQYF. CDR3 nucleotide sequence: TGTGCCAGCAGTTTAGATGGATTCTCCTACGAGCAGTACTTC.

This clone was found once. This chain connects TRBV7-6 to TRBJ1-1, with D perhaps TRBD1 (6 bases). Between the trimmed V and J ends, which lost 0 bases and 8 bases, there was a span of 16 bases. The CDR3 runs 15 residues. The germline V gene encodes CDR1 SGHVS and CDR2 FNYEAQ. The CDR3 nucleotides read TGTGCCAGCAGCTTAGCTGGTGGGGGGGGGCGAGAAGCTTTCTTT. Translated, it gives CASSLAGGGGREAFF.

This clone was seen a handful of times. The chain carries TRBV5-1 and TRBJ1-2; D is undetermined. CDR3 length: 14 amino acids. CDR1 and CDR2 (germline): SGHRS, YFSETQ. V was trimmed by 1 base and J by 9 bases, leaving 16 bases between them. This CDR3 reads CASSLSIYSMSYTF. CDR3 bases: TGCGCCAGCAGCTTGAGTATCTACTCTATGAGCTACACCTTC.

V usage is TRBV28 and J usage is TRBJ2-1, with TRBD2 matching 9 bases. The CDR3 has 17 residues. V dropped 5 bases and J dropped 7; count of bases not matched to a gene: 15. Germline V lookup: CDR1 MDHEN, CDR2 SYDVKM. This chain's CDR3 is CASSPPQWAGGPNEQFF. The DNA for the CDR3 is TGTGCCAGCAGTCCCCCCCAGTGGGCGGGAGGGCCGAATGAGCAGTTCTTC.